Below, 7 T cell receptor beta chains from the same sample are listed, as sequenced in a study of blood T cells in healthy people across ages. It was with a sample-barcoded 5' primer and a J-beta primer mix that a second PCR of roughly 7 to 12 cycles was run. TCRdb independently ran MiXCR on the 5' RACE reads; one entry per CDR3 protein. The sample has roughly 720,000 distinct CDR3 sequences, approximately 55% seen once. The sample comprised blood. These receptors were collected from a man older than 75 in good health.

This clonotype was detected only once. The chain recombines TRBV3-1 with TRBJ1-5, with D maybe TRBD1 (6 bases). This CDR3 comprises 14 residues. The ends were cut back, 5 bases at V and 2 bases at J, with 10 bases in the middle. Germline-derived CDR1 and CDR2 are LGHDT and YNNKEL (reference sequence). CDR3 coding DNA: TGTGCCAGCAGCTCCAGGGGTGGCAATCAGCCCCAGCATTTT. This gives the protein CASSSRGGNQPQHF.

This clonotype was seen ten or more times. The chain has TRBV20-1 and TRBJ2-5, with TRBD2 matching over 12 bases. This CDR3 spans 16 amino acids. The V gene's germline CDR1 is DFQATT and CDR2 SNEGSKA (reference sequence). V was pared by 0 bases and J by 4 bases, with 6 bases of the junction left unmatched. CDR3 nucleotide sequence: TGCAGTGCTAGAGACCTAGCGGGAGGGCCGGGAGAGACCCAGTACTTC. It translates to CSARDLAGGPGETQYF.

The sample holds a few counts of this clonotype. The chain carries TRBV28 and TRBJ1-2; no clear D. The CDR3 contains 14 residues. Between the trimmed V and J ends, which lost 7 bases and 7 bases, there was a span of 19 bases. The germline CDR1 and CDR2 sequences are MDHEN and SYDVKM. CDR3 protein: CASNDTPIARGYTF. The CDR3, as DNA: TGTGCCAGCAATGACACCCCTATAGCCCGTGGCTACACCTTC.

This chain links TRBV7-2 with TRBJ2-3; TRBD2 might be the D (6 bases). The germline V and J ends were trimmed by 0 bases and 1 base, with 14 bases remaining between them. The germline V gene has CDR1 SGHTA and CDR2 FQGNSA. This CDR3 spans 17 amino acids. The CDR3: CASSLALGGVGTDTQYF. CDR3 DNA sequence: TGTGCCAGCAGCTTAGCGCTGGGGGGAGTGGGCACAGATACGCAGTATTTT.

As for this clonotype: The junction differs from germline at one of its ends, possibly a read error. The V and J genes are TRBV6-6 and TRBJ2-7; no firm D call. CDR1 is MNHNY, CDR2 SVGAGI, per germline (reference sequence). This CDR3 has 15 amino acids. The DNA for the CDR3 is TGTGCCACCAGTTTGTCAGCAGGCGAAGCCTACGAGCAGTACTTC. This sequence encodes CATSLSAGEAYEQYF.

On this clonotype itself: One end of the junction fails to match germline, which may point to a read error. The chain is built from TRBV10-3 and TRBJ2-3, with a tentative D call TRBD2 (5 bases). The CDR3 extends over 13 amino acids. Germline V gene sequence: CDR1 ENHRY, CDR2 SYGVKD. The CDR3 DNA is TGTGCCATCAGCGAGTACCCCCTGGGAGCGCAGTATTTT. This gives the protein CAISEYPLGAQYF.

Worth noting for this clonotype: The junction shows a germline mismatch at one end, possibly a read error. This chain uses TRBV5-5 with TRBJ2-1, with D possibly being TRBD1 (8 bases). The CDR3 is made up of 15 amino acids. Germline V gene lookup returns CDR1 SGHKS and CDR2 YYEKEE (reference sequence). CDR3 region: CASSLGRDRYSEQFF. The CDR3 DNA sequence: TGTGCCAGCAGCCTGGGGAGGGACAGGTACAGTGAGCAGTTCTTC.